This TCR beta chain was identified during a study of beta chain features in type 1 diabetes listed by TCRdb under 2018. At the level of the whole study: Mean age, gender distribution, total cell number and subset yield did not differ between patients and healthy donors. Across all samples, some 99 million sorted cells were examined, and cell number per subset correlated strongly with RNA yield. The study compared TCRB repertoires of sorted circulating CD4+ T cell subsets between recently diagnosed type 1 diabetes patients and matched healthy donors. Naive and central memory subsets were obtained from all 30 or so donors, but regulatory and stem cell-like memory subsets were isolated from only 8 patients and roughly 8 healthy donors. The paper's findings and limits, for the study overall: PCR might favor shorter templates, but patient and control samples were amplified and corrected together, so any skew would affect both groups equally. A moderate but significant shortening of TCRB CDR3 length was observed in type 1 diabetes patients in all four CD4+ subsets. Because cDNA rather than genomic DNA was sequenced, highly expressing activated cells could have been over-represented, although no difference in activation and CD3 levels was found between groups. Naive, central memory and regulatory TCRB repertoires appeared to be more alike among patients than among healthy donors. At VDJ recombination sites, patients with type 1 diabetes made fewer insertions and deleted more nucleotides, a pattern implying thymic rearrangement abnormalities. HLA sub-analyses involved small numbers of individuals, so any influence of HLA type on TCRB rearrangement remained unresolved.

Each donor gave one peripheral blood draw, averaging roughly 0.11 L, which was collected into heparinised tubes. Using a panel that included CD45RO, CCR7, CD25, CD127, CD95 and CD27, naive, central memory, regulatory and stem cell-like memory CD4+ T cells were sorted on a BD FACSAria II. A purity above 95% was achieved for all sorted populations. PBMCs were isolated immediately by Lymphoprep density gradient centrifugation and stained directly without culture. To minimize batch effects, samples were stained and sorted in pairs, one healthy donor with one patient per experiment. This clone was counted between two and nine times. This receptor's antigen is unknown. The input lacks base qualities; no much larger clone sits a single base away. All of the isolated RNA was reverse transcribed with the High Capacity cDNA Reverse Transcription Kit, so expressed TCRB transcripts were sequenced. Naive, central memory and regulatory T cell samples underwent deep immunoSEQ sequencing, averaging about 3.5 million total reads per sample. Sorted cells were lysed in RLT buffer and RNA was extracted with DNase-treated RNeasy Micro or Mini kits, depending on cell number. To prevent cross-contamination, every cell subset was processed on its own, while patient and healthy donor samples were processed together. The immunoSEQ multiplex PCR was used to amplify TCRB sequences from cDNA, yielding 87-bp fragments that span the CDR3 region. The amplicons were sequenced using the Illumina HiSeq platform. From the authors' description of their analysis: Synthetic template baselines were used to correct PCR bias computationally, reads within Hamming distance 2 were collapsed, and singletons that could not be merged were discarded. Reads were aligned against IMGT so that V, D and J genes, CDR3 length and insertions or deletions at six rearrangement sites could be assigned. Within each subset, clonotype counts were normalized to sorted cell number, after which true diversity and Gini coefficients were computed with the tcR R package. Repertoire sharing was quantified using the overlap coefficient calculated on TCRB nucleotide sequences. What TCRdb holds here is the immuneACCESS table cut down to in-frame rearrangements. Part of the clones is not present; checked against another copy, under half of the missing clones reflect an unresolved V gene, and the others are unexplained. From that table come the V and J calls and clone size; the DNA was used to work out D and trimming. Counted in this sample were under 200,000 clones; 6.5% to 8.5% of them appeared once. The top ten hold over 0.5% of the sample.

V is cut by 0 bases and J by 0 bases, and the space between the germline ends is 7 bases. CDR1 SGHRS and CDR2 YFSETQ are derived from the germline V gene. Spanning cysteine to phenylalanine, the CDR3 consists of 16 amino acids. Only CDR3 DNA remains: 48 bases, in frame from the first base. The sequencing input was central memory CD4+ T cells from blood. The sequence was obtained from a woman between 18 and 30 years old with type 1 diabetes. The V and J segments used are TRBV5-1 and TRBJ2-6; TRBD1 is possibly the D segment (6 matching bases). CDR3 region: CASSLADSSGANVLTF. The DNA sequence reads TGCGCCAGCAGCTTGGCGGACAGCTCTGGGGCCAACGTCCTGACTTTC. The CDR3, completed at both ends by the reference TRBV5-1 and TRBJ2-6 genes, gives the full variable domain KAGVTQTPRYLIKTRGQQVTLSCSPISGHRSVSWYQQTPGQGLQFLFEYFSETQRNKGNFPGRFSGRQFSNSRSEMNVSTLELGDSALYLCASSLADSSGANVLTFGAGSRLTVL.